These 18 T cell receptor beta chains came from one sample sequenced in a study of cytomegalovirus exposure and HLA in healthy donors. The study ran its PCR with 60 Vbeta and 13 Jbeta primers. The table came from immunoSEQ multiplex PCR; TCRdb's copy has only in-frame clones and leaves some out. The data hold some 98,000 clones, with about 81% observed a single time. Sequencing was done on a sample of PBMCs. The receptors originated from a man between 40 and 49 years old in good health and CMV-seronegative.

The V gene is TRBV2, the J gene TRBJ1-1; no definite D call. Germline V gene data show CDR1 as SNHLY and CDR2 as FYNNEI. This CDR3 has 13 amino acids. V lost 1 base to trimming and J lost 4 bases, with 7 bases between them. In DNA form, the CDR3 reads TGTGCCAGCAGTGAAGACCCCGGCACTGAAGCTTTCTTT. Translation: CASSEDPGTEAFF.

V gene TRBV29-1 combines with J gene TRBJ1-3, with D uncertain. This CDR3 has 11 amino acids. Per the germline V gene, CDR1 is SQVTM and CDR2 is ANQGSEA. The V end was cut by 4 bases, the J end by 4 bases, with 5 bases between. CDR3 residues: CSVGGGNTIYF. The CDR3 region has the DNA TGCAGCGTTGGAGGGGGAAACACCATATATTTT.

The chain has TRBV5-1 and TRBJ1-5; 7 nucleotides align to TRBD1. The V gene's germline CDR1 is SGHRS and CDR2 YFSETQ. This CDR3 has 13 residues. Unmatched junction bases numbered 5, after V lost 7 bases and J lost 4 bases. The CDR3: CASSMDRNQPQHF. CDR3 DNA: TGCGCCAGCTCGATGGACAGGAATCAGCCCCAGCATTTT. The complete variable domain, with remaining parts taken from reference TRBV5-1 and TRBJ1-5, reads KAGVTQTPRYLIKTRGQQVTLSCSPISGHRSVSWYQQTPGQGLQFLFEYFSETQRNKGNFPGRFSGRQFSNSRSEMNVSTLELGDSALYLCASSMDRNQPQHFGDGTRLSIL.

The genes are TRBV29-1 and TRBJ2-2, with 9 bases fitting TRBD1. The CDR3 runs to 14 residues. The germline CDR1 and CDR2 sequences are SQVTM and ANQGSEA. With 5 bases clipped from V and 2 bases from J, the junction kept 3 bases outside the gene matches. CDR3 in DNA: TGCAGCGTTCGGACAGGGGCCAACACCGGGGAGCTGTTTTTT. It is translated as CSVRTGANTGELFF.

In DNA, the CDR3 is TGTGCCAGCAGCTTCTCACAGGGGCCCTTCTACGAGCAGTACTTC. Translation gives CASSFSQGPFYEQYF. The chain carries TRBV7-8 and TRBJ2-7, with 7 bases fitting TRBD1. Trimming cost V 3 bases and J 3 bases; bases outside gene matches: 8. Per the germline V gene, CDR1 is SGHVS and CDR2 is FQNEAQ. The CDR3 has 15 amino acids.

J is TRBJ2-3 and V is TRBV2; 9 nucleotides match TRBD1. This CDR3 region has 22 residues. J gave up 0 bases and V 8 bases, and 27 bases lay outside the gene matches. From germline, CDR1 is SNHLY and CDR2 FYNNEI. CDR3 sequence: CASRRDRVLLGKLTPSTDTQYF. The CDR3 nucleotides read TGTGCCAGCCGCCGGGACAGGGTATTATTGGGGAAATTGACCCCTAGCACAGATACGCAGTATTTT.

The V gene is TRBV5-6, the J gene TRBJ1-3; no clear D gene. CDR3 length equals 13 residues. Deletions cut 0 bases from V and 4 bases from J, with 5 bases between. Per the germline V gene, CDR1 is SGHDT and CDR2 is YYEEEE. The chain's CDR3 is CASSLGAGNTIYF. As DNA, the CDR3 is TGTGCCAGCAGCTTGGGGGCCGGAAACACCATATATTTT.

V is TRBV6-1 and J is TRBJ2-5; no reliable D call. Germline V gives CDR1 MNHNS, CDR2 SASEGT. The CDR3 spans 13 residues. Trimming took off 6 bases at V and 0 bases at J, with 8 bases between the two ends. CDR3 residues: CASRRQNQETQYF. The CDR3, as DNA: TGTGCCAGCAGGAGACAAAACCAAGAGACCCAGTACTTC.

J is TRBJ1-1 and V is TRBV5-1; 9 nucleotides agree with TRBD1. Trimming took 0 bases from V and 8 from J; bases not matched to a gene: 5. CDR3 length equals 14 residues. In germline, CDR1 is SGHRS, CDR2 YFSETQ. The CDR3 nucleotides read TGCGCCAGCAGCTTGGGTAACAGGGGGCGAGAAGCTTTCTTT. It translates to CASSLGNRGREAFF.

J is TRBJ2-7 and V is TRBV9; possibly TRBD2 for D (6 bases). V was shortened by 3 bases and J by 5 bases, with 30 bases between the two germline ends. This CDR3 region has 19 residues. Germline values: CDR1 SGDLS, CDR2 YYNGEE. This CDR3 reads CASSGSPGERDSRRDEQYF. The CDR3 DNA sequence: TGTGCCAGCAGCGGATCCCCGGGGGAGAGGGATAGCCGCCGGGACGAGCAGTACTTC.

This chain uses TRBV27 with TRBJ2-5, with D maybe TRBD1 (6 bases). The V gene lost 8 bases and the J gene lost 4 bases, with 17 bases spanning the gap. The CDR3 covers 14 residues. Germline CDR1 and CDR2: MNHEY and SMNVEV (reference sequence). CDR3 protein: CASRPGHLTETQYF. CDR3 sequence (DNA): TGTGCCAGCCGTCCGGGACACCTAACAGAGACCCAGTACTTC.

The CDR3 is CASSQDTGADTQYF. In DNA, the CDR3 is TGTGCCAGCAGCCAAGATACCGGGGCAGATACGCAGTATTTT. This rearrangement joins TRBV4-2 to TRBJ2-3; tentatively, D is TRBD2 (5 bases). The CDR3 extends over 14 amino acids. With 0 bases removed from V and 4 bases from J, the gap between germline ends came to 8 bases. Per germline, CDR1 LGHNA and CDR2 YNFKEQ.

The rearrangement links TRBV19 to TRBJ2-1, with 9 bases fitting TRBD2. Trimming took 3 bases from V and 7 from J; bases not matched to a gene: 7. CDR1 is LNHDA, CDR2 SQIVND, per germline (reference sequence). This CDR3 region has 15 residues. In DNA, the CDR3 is TGTGCCAGTAGTATTGGCGGGGGGGCCAATAATGAGCAGTTCTTC. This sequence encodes CASSIGGGANNEQFF.

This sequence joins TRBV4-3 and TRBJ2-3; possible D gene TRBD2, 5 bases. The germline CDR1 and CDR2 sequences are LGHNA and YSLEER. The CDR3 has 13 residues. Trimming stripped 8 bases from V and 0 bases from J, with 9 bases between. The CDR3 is CASASTSTDTQYF. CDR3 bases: TGCGCCAGCGCTAGCACTAGCACAGATACGCAGTATTTT.

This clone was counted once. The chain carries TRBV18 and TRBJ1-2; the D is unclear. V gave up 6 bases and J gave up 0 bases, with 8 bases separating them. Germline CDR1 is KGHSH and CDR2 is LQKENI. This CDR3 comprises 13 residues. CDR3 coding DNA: TGTGCCAGCTCCAGAAGTACTAACTATGGCTACACCTTC. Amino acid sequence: CASSRSTNYGYTF.

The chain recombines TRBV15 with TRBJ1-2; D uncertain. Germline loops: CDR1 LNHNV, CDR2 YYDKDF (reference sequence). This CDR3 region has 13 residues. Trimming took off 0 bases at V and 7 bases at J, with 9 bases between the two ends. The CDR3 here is CATSRDNYSGYTF. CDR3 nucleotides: TGTGCCACCAGCAGAGATAATTACTCTGGCTACACCTTC.

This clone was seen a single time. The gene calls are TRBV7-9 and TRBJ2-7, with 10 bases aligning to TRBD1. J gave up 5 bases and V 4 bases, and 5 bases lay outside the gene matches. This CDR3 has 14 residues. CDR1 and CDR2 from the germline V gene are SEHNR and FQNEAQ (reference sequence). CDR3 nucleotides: TGTGCCAGCAGCTCCGGGACAGGGGCCGACGAGCAGTACTTC. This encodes CASSSGTGADEQYF.

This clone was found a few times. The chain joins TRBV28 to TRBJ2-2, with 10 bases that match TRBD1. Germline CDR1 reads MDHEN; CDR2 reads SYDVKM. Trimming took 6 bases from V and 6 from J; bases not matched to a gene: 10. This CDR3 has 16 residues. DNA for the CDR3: TGTGCCAGCAGGCAGACCGGGACAGGGGTTTCCGGGGAGCTGTTTTTT. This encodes CASRQTGTGVSGELFF.